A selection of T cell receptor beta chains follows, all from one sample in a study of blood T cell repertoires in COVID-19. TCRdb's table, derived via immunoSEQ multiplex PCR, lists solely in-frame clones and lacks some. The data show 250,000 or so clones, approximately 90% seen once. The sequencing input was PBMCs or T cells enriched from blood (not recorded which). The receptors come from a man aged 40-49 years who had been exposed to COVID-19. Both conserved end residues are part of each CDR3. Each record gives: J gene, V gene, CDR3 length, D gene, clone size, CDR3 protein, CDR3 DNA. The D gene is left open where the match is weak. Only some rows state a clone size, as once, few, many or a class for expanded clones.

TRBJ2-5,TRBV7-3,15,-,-,CASSMRPGSMETQYF,TGTGCCAGCAGTATGAGGCCCGGGAGTATGGAGACCCAGTACTTC
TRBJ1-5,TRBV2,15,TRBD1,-,CASTPGQGINQPQHF,TGTGCCAGCACCCCGGGACAGGGCATTAATCAGCCCCAGCATTTT
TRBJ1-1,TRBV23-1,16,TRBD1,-,CASVLTGAKTNTEAFF,TGCGCCAGCGTATTGACAGGGGCTAAGACCAACACTGAAGCTTTCTTT
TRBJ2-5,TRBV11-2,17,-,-,CASSLVTASSYQETQYF,TGTGCCAGCAGCTTAGTTACGGCTAGCAGCTACCAAGAGACCCAGTACTTC
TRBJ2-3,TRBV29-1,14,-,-,CSVEARLYTDTQYF,TGCAGCGTTGAAGCCAGGTTATACACAGATACGCAGTATTTT
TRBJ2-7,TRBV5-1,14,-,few,CASSLGDNSYEQYF,TGCGCCAGCAGCTTGGGGGACAACTCCTACGAGCAGTACTTC
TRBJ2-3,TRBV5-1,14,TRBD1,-,CASSLQGVTDTQYF,TGCGCCAGCAGCTTGCAGGGGGTCACAGATACGCAGTATTTT
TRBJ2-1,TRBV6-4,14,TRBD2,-,CASSPGLDYNEQFF,TGTGCCAGCAGTCCGGGACTAGACTACAATGAGCAGTTCTTC
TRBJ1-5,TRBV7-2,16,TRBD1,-,CASSLSGQGSNQPQHF,TGTGCCAGCAGCTTATCGGGACAGGGGTCGAATCAGCCCCAGCATTTT
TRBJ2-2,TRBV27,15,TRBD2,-,CASSLASGIAGELFF,TGTGCCAGCAGTTTAGCTAGCGGGATCGCCGGGGAGCTGTTTTTT
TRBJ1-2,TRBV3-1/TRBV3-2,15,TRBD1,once,CASSQEPRGQHGYTF,TGTGCCAGCAGCCAGGAACCCCGGGGACAGCATGGCTACACCTTC
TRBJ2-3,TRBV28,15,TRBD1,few,CASSKGQGEADTQYF,TGTGCCAGCAGTAAGGGACAGGGGGAGGCAGATACGCAGTATTTT
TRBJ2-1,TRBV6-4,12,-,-,CASSERGNEQFF,TGTGCCAGCAGTGAAAGAGGGAATGAGCAGTTCTTC
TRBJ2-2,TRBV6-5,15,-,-,CASNSRQTMGGELFF,TGTGCCAGCAATTCCCGACAGACGATGGGAGGGGAGCTGTTTTTT
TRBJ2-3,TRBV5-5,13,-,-,CASSPLSTDTQYF,TGTGCCAGCAGCCCCCTTTCCACAGATACGCAGTATTTT
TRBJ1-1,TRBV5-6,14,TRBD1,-,CASSRGQANTEAFF,TGTGCCAGCAGCCGAGGACAGGCGAACACTGAAGCTTTCTTT
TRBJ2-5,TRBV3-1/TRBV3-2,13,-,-,CASSQQGQETQYF,TGTGCCAGCAGCCAACAGGGTCAAGAGACCCAGTACTTC
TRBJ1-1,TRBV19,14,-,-,CASSRVGKGTEAFF,TGTGCCAGTAGTAGGGTCGGGAAGGGCACTGAAGCTTTCTTT
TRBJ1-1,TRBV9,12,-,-,CASSGEANAAFF,TGTGCCAGCAGCGGAGAAGCTAATGCGGCTTTCTTT
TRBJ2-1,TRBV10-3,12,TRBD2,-,CAARDYDNEQFF,TGTGCCGCCCGGGACTACGACAATGAGCAGTTCTTC
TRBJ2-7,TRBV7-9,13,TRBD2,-,CASSSGTSTEQYF,TGTGCCAGCAGCTCCGGGACTAGCACAGAGCAGTACTTC
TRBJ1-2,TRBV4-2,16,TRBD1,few,CASSQDERQGGNGYTF,TGTGCCAGCAGCCAGGACGAGAGACAGGGAGGAAATGGCTACACCTTC
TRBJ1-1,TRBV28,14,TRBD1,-,CASSLYRGKTEAFF,TGTGCCAGCAGTTTATACAGGGGAAAGACTGAAGCTTTCTTT
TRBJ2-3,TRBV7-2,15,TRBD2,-,CASSLLAVSTDTQYF,TGTGCCAGCAGCTTACTAGCGGTTAGCACAGATACGCAGTATTTT
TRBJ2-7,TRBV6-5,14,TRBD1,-,CASIRTGTSYEQYF,TGTGCCAGCATTAGGACAGGGACCTCCTACGAGCAGTACTTC
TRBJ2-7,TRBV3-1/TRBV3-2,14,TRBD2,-,CASRTSGSTHEQYF,TGTGCCAGCAGGACTAGCGGGAGTACCCACGAGCAGTACTTC
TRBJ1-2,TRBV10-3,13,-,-,CAISEGDYYGYTF,TGTGCCATCAGTGAGGGGGACTACTATGGCTACACCTTC
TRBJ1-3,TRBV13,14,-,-,CASSLSTSGNTIYF,TGTGCCAGCAGCTTAAGCACCTCTGGAAACACCATATATTTT
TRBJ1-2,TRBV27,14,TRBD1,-,CASSRTGATYGYTF,TGTGCCAGCTCCCGGACAGGGGCTACCTATGGCTACACCTTC
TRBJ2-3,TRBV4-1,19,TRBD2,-,CASSQVGLAGGGGTDTQYF,TGCGCCAGCAGCCAAGTTGGGCTAGCGGGAGGCGGTGGGACAGATACGCAGTATTTT
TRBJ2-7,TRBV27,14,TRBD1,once,CASSQRGPSYEQYF,TGTGCCAGCAGTCAGAGGGGGCCGTCCTACGAGCAGTACTTC
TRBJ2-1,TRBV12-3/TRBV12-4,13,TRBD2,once,CASNGAGEVEQFF,TGTGCCAGCAACGGGGCGGGAGAGGTTGAGCAGTTCTTC
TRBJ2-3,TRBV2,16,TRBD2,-,CASRSRTSGRTDTQYF,TGTGCCAGCAGATCTAGGACTAGCGGGAGGACAGATACGCAGTATTTT
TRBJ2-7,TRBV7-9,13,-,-,CASSLAGGYEQYF,TGTGCCAGCAGCTTAGCCGGCGGCTACGAGCAGTACTTC
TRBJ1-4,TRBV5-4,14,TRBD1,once,CASSLQGASEKLFF,TGTGCCAGCAGTTTACAGGGGGCGTCTGAAAAACTGTTTTTT
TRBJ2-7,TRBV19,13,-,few,CASSSREITEQYF,TGTGCCAGTAGTTCTCGGGAGATAACCGAGCAGTACTTC
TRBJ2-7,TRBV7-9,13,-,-,CASSNAGLYEQYF,TGTGCCAGCAGCAATGCCGGACTCTACGAGCAGTACTTC
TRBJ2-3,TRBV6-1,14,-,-,CASSEAGASGTQYF,TGTGCCAGCAGTGAAGCGGGGGCTTCAGGTACGCAGTATTTT
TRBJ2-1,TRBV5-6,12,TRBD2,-,CASSAILAVQFF,TGTGCCAGCAGCGCGATACTAGCGGTACAGTTCTTC
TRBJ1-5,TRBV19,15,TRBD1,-,CASSITGERAQPQHF,TGTGCCAGTAGTATAACAGGGGAGAGGGCTCAGCCCCAGCATTTT
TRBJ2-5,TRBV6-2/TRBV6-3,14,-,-,CASSSHLDRKTQYF,TGTGCCAGCAGTTCTCATCTCGACAGAAAGACCCAGTACTTC
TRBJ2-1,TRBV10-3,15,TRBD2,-,CAISFRLAGGNEQFF,TGTGCCATCAGCTTCAGGCTAGCGGGAGGGAATGAGCAGTTCTTC
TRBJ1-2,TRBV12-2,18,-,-,CASRSKNLQGGLYYGYTF,TGTGCAAGTCGCTCAAAAAACCTACAGGGGGGCCTATACTATGGCTACACCTTC
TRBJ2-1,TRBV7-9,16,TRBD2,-,CASSLSGRLTYNEQFF,TGTGCCAGCAGCCTTAGCGGGAGGTTAACCTACAATGAGCAGTTCTTC
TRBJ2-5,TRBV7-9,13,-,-,CASSSRVGETQYF,TGTGCCAGCAGCTCTCGAGTCGGAGAGACCCAGTACTTC
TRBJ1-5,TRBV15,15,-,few,CATSTDVSSGRPQHF,TGTGCCACCAGCACCGATGTTTCGTCGGGAAGGCCCCAGCATTTT
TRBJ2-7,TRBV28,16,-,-,CATSGSYRLSSYEQYF,TGTGCCACCTCCGGGTCCTATCGTCTGAGCTCCTACGAGCAGTACTTC
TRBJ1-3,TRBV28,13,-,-,CASILPGGNTIYF,TGTGCCAGCATTCTCCCAGGGGGAAACACCATATATTTT
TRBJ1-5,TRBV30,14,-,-,CAWSETPNGQPQHF,TGTGCCTGGAGTGAGACTCCAAACGGACAGCCCCAGCATTTT
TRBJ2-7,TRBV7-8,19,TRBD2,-,CASSLTFASGNSRSYEQYF,TGTGCCAGCAGCTTAACATTTGCTAGCGGGAATTCAAGGTCCTACGAGCAGTACTTC
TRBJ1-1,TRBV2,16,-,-,CASSPTGWREETEAFF,TGTGCCAGCAGTCCCACCGGGTGGAGGGAAGAGACTGAAGCTTTCTTT
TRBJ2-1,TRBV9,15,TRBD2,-,CASSVEAGGGNEQFF,TGTGCCAGCAGCGTAGAGGCGGGAGGAGGGAATGAGCAGTTCTTC
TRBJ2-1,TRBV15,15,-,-,CATSRDPVANNEQFF,TGTGCCACCAGCAGAGATCCGGTAGCAAACAATGAGCAGTTCTTC
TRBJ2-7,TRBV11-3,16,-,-,CASSLPYGRRSYEQYF,TGTGCCAGCAGCTTACCATATGGGAGGCGGTCCTACGAGCAGTACTTC
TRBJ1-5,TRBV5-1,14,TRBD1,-,CASSLGQGSQPQHF,TGCGCCAGCAGCTTGGGACAGGGAAGTCAGCCCCAGCATTTT